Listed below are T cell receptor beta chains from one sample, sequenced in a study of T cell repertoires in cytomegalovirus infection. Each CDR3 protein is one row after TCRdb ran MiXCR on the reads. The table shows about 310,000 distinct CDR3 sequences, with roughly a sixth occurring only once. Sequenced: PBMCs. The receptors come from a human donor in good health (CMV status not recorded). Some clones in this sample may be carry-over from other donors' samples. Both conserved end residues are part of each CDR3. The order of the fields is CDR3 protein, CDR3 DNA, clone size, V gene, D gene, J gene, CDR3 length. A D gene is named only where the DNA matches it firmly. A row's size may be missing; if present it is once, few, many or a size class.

CDR3aa: CSARRQGTGNQPQHF; CDR3nt: TGCAGTGCACGGCGACAGGGGACGGGCAATCAGCCCCAGCATTTT; abundance: .; v_gene: TRBV20-1; d_gene: TRBD1; j_gene: TRBJ1-5; len: 15
CDR3aa: CASSAPDRAYGYTF; CDR3nt: TGTGCCAGCAGTGCCCCGGACAGGGCCTATGGCTACACCTTC; abundance: many; v_gene: TRBV28; d_gene: TRBD1; j_gene: TRBJ1-2; len: 14
CDR3aa: CASSPGQGARDGYTF; CDR3nt: TGTGCCAGCAGCCCGGGACAGGGGGCACGGGATGGCTACACCTTC; abundance: many; v_gene: TRBV7-2; d_gene: TRBD1; j_gene: TRBJ1-2; len: 15
CDR3aa: CASSFYGTNTEAFF; CDR3nt: TGTGCCAGCAGCTTTTATGGGACGAACACTGAAGCTTTCTTT; abundance: few; v_gene: TRBV7-9; d_gene: .; j_gene: TRBJ1-1; len: 14
CDR3aa: CASSLRSGGAGYEQFF; CDR3nt: TGTGCCAGCAGCTTACGAAGCGGGGGGGCAGGGTATGAGCAGTTCTTC; abundance: many; v_gene: TRBV7-8; d_gene: TRBD2; j_gene: TRBJ2-1; len: 16
CDR3aa: CASIRTLGENYGYTF; CDR3nt: TGTGCCAGCATCAGGACGTTGGGGGAGAACTATGGCTACACCTTC; abundance: many; v_gene: TRBV6-1; d_gene: .; j_gene: TRBJ1-2; len: 15
CDR3aa: CASSNPLNSPLHF; CDR3nt: TGTGCCAGCAGTAACCCTCTTAATTCACCCCTCCACTTT; abundance: .; v_gene: TRBV2; d_gene: .; j_gene: TRBJ1-6; len: 13
CDR3aa: CASSLSRTGEPYNEQFF; CDR3nt: TGTGCCAGCAGTTTATCCCGGACAGGCGAACCCTACAATGAGCAGTTCTTC; abundance: few; v_gene: TRBV27; d_gene: TRBD1; j_gene: TRBJ2-1; len: 17
CDR3aa: CAIDGAGTGFLNSYEQYF; CDR3nt: TGTGCCATCGATGGCGCCGGGACAGGGTTCCTCAACTCCTACGAGCAGTACTTC; abundance: once; v_gene: TRBV2; d_gene: TRBD1; j_gene: TRBJ2-7; len: 18
CDR3aa: CAISESGNYGYTF; CDR3nt: TGTGCCATCAGTGAGTCCGGAAACTATGGCTACACCTTC; abundance: .; v_gene: TRBV10-3; d_gene: .; j_gene: TRBJ1-2; len: 13
CDR3aa: CASKRGEGGTEAFF; CDR3nt: TGTGCCAGCAAGCGCGGCGAGGGCGGCACTGAAGCTTTCTTT; abundance: many; v_gene: TRBV7-2; d_gene: .; j_gene: TRBJ1-1; len: 14
CDR3aa: CASSYRRSGDTRGDTQYF; CDR3nt: TGTGCCAGCAGCTACCGTCGGAGCGGGGACACTCGCGGAGATACGCAGTATTTT; abundance: many; v_gene: TRBV14; d_gene: .; j_gene: TRBJ2-3; len: 18
CDR3aa: CASSYQDSYNEQFF; CDR3nt: TGTGCCAGCAGTTACCAGGACTCCTACAATGAGCAGTTCTTC; abundance: many; v_gene: TRBV6-5; d_gene: .; j_gene: TRBJ2-1; len: 14
CDR3aa: CSASRGYEQYF; CDR3nt: TGCAGTGCTAGCCGGGGCTACGAGCAGTACTTC; abundance: .; v_gene: TRBV20-1; d_gene: .; j_gene: TRBJ2-7; len: 11
CDR3aa: CASSQQSDRVAYNEQFF; CDR3nt: TGCGCCAGCAGCCAACAGAGCGACAGGGTTGCCTACAATGAGCAGTTCTTC; abundance: few; v_gene: TRBV4-3; d_gene: TRBD1; j_gene: TRBJ2-1; len: 17
CDR3aa: CASSLDGDSNQPQHF; CDR3nt: TGTGCCAGCAGCTTAGATGGGGACAGCAATCAGCCCCAGCATTTT; abundance: few; v_gene: TRBV7-4; d_gene: .; j_gene: TRBJ1-5; len: 15
CDR3aa: CASGLVQGGLGNQPQHF; CDR3nt: TGTGCTAGTGGTTTGGTACAAGGGGGCCTAGGCAATCAGCCCCAGCATTTT; abundance: many; v_gene: TRBV12-5; d_gene: TRBD1; j_gene: TRBJ1-5; len: 17
CDR3aa: CSAGGGDSTDTQYF; CDR3nt: TGCAGTGCGGGCGGGGGAGATAGCACAGATACGCAGTATTTT; abundance: few; v_gene: TRBV20-1; d_gene: TRBD2; j_gene: TRBJ2-3; len: 14
CDR3aa: CASSYSPTGFRETQYF; CDR3nt: TGTGCCAGCAGTTACTCCCCGACAGGGTTCCGGGAGACCCAGTACTTC; abundance: .; v_gene: TRBV6-6; d_gene: TRBD1; j_gene: TRBJ2-5; len: 16
CDR3aa: CASSYGGASQETQYF; CDR3nt: TGTGCCAGCAGTTACGGAGGGGCCTCCCAAGAGACCCAGTACTTC; abundance: few; v_gene: TRBV6-2/TRBV6-3; d_gene: .; j_gene: TRBJ2-5; len: 15
CDR3aa: CAISDGQMNTEAFF; CDR3nt: TGTGCCATCAGTGACGGACAGATGAACACTGAAGCTTTCTTT; abundance: few; v_gene: TRBV10-3; d_gene: .; j_gene: TRBJ1-1; len: 14
CDR3aa: CASSPSGGQPQHF; CDR3nt: TGTGCCAGCAGCCCCTCGGGGGGTCAGCCCCAGCATTTT; abundance: many; v_gene: TRBV7-2; d_gene: .; j_gene: TRBJ1-5; len: 13
CDR3aa: CSVGDRGGLYGYTF; CDR3nt: TGCAGCGTTGGGGACAGGGGTGGCCTCTATGGCTACACCTTC; abundance: .; v_gene: TRBV29-1; d_gene: TRBD1; j_gene: TRBJ1-2; len: 14
CDR3aa: CASSLGSSSGNTIYF; CDR3nt: TGCGCCAGCAGCTTAGGCAGCTCCTCTGGAAACACCATATATTTT; abundance: .; v_gene: TRBV5-1; d_gene: .; j_gene: TRBJ1-3; len: 15
CDR3aa: CASTRGAGQGMTGELFF; CDR3nt: TGCGCCAGCACCCGAGGGGCCGGACAGGGAATGACCGGGGAGCTGTTTTTT; abundance: many; v_gene: TRBV4-3; d_gene: TRBD1; j_gene: TRBJ2-2; len: 17
CDR3aa: CASSRTGVRGEKLFF; CDR3nt: TGTGCCAGCAGCCGGACAGGGGTGAGGGGAGAAAAACTGTTTTTT; abundance: .; v_gene: TRBV5-4; d_gene: TRBD1; j_gene: TRBJ1-4; len: 15
CDR3aa: CASSPGTARDTEAFF; CDR3nt: TGTGCCAGCTCACCGGGGACAGCAAGGGACACTGAAGCTTTCTTT; abundance: few; v_gene: TRBV18; d_gene: TRBD1; j_gene: TRBJ1-1; len: 15
CDR3aa: CASSPPPGGRGYEKLFF; CDR3nt: TGCGCCAGCAGCCCTCCACCCGGGGGCCGGGGGTATGAAAAACTGTTTTTT; abundance: .; v_gene: TRBV4-1; d_gene: .; j_gene: TRBJ1-4; len: 17
CDR3aa: CASSQVGVQYSGNTIYF; CDR3nt: TGCGCCAGCAGCCAAGTAGGAGTCCAGTACTCTGGAAACACCATATATTTT; abundance: many; v_gene: TRBV4-1; d_gene: .; j_gene: TRBJ1-3; len: 17
CDR3aa: CSARVSSGGGETQYF; CDR3nt: TGCAGTGCTAGAGTGTCTAGCGGGGGGGGAGAGACCCAGTACTTC; abundance: .; v_gene: TRBV20-1; d_gene: TRBD2; j_gene: TRBJ2-5; len: 15
CDR3aa: CASSDPPGGNTGELFF; CDR3nt: TGTGCCAGCAGCGACCCCCCTGGGGGGAACACCGGGGAGCTGTTTTTT; abundance: .; v_gene: TRBV9; d_gene: .; j_gene: TRBJ2-2; len: 16
CDR3aa: CASSATGGYSNQPQHF; CDR3nt: TGTGCCAGTAGTGCCACCGGGGGATATAGCAATCAGCCCCAGCATTTT; abundance: few; v_gene: TRBV19; d_gene: .; j_gene: TRBJ1-5; len: 16
CDR3aa: CSALRDGSSYEQYF; CDR3nt: TGCAGCGCCCTCCGAGACGGGAGCTCCTACGAGCAGTACTTC; abundance: many; v_gene: TRBV29-1; d_gene: .; j_gene: TRBJ2-7; len: 14
CDR3aa: CASSLQTGTGFQNTEAFF; CDR3nt: TGTGCCAGCAGCTTACAAACCGGGACAGGGTTTCAGAACACTGAAGCTTTCTTT; abundance: many; v_gene: TRBV7-2; d_gene: TRBD1; j_gene: TRBJ1-1; len: 18
CDR3aa: CAISEVTSGGPGNNEQFF; CDR3nt: TGTGCCATCAGTGAGGTGACTAGCGGGGGCCCTGGGAACAATGAGCAGTTCTTC; abundance: few; v_gene: TRBV10-3; d_gene: TRBD2; j_gene: TRBJ2-1; len: 18
CDR3aa: CASSTNSYEQYF; CDR3nt: TGTGCCAGCAGCACCAACTCCTACGAGCAGTACTTC; abundance: many; v_gene: TRBV7-2; d_gene: .; j_gene: TRBJ2-7; len: 12
CDR3aa: CASSKNFRVAEAFF; CDR3nt: TGTGCCAGTAGTAAAAATTTTCGCGTCGCTGAAGCTTTCTTT; abundance: .; v_gene: TRBV19; d_gene: .; j_gene: TRBJ1-1; len: 14
CDR3aa: CASSVRTAINTEAFF; CDR3nt: TGTGCCAGCAGTGTTCGGACCGCGATTAACACTGAAGCTTTCTTT; abundance: few; v_gene: TRBV4-2; d_gene: .; j_gene: TRBJ1-1; len: 15
CDR3aa: CASRDRGRTGELFF; CDR3nt: TGTGCCAGCAGAGACAGGGGGAGGACCGGGGAGCTGTTTTTT; abundance: .; v_gene: TRBV2; d_gene: TRBD1; j_gene: TRBJ2-2; len: 14
CDR3aa: CASSSGLSNQPQHF; CDR3nt: TGTGCCAGCAGCTCCGGACTCAGCAATCAGCCCCAGCATTTT; abundance: many; v_gene: TRBV7-2; d_gene: .; j_gene: TRBJ1-5; len: 14
CDR3aa: CASSRSGFQGYTF; CDR3nt: TGCGCCAGCAGCCGATCAGGGTTTCAAGGCTACACCTTC; abundance: few; v_gene: TRBV4-1; d_gene: .; j_gene: TRBJ1-2; len: 13
CDR3aa: CASSPRTRVNEQFF; CDR3nt: TGTGCCAGCAGCCCGAGGACTAGAGTGAATGAGCAGTTCTTC; abundance: .; v_gene: TRBV11-2; d_gene: TRBD2; j_gene: TRBJ2-1; len: 14
CDR3aa: CAIRPGQVDTGELFF; CDR3nt: TGTGCCATCAGGCCGGGACAGGTAGACACCGGGGAGCTGTTTTTT; abundance: .; v_gene: TRBV10-3; d_gene: TRBD1; j_gene: TRBJ2-2; len: 15
CDR3aa: CASSQVAGSYNEQFF; CDR3nt: TGTGCCAGCAGCCAGGTCGCCGGTTCCTACAATGAGCAGTTCTTC; abundance: many; v_gene: TRBV14; d_gene: .; j_gene: TRBJ2-1; len: 15
CDR3aa: CASSPQVGGTDTQYF; CDR3nt: TGTGCCAGCAGTCCACAGGTGGGCGGCACAGATACGCAGTATTTT; abundance: many; v_gene: TRBV12-3/TRBV12-4; d_gene: .; j_gene: TRBJ2-3; len: 15
CDR3aa: CSARQGTGQYEQYF; CDR3nt: TGCAGTGCAAGACAGGGGACCGGACAGTACGAGCAGTACTTC; abundance: .; v_gene: TRBV20-1; d_gene: TRBD1; j_gene: TRBJ2-7; len: 14
CDR3aa: CASSERGGSDGANVLTF; CDR3nt: TGTGCCAGCAGTGAACGCGGCGGGTCGGATGGGGCCAACGTCCTGACTTTC; abundance: many; v_gene: TRBV6-1; d_gene: .; j_gene: TRBJ2-6; len: 17
CDR3aa: CASSLATVNQPQHF; CDR3nt: TGTGCCAGCAGCTTAGCAACAGTCAATCAGCCCCAGCATTTT; abundance: few; v_gene: TRBV7-2; d_gene: .; j_gene: TRBJ1-5; len: 14
CDR3aa: CSARGKGTDYTF; CDR3nt: TGCAGTGCTAGGGGAAAGGGGACGGATTACACCTTC; abundance: .; v_gene: TRBV20-1; d_gene: .; j_gene: TRBJ1-2; len: 12
CDR3aa: CASSLDGQGTEAFF; CDR3nt: TGTGCCAGCAGCTTGGATGGCCAGGGAACTGAAGCTTTCTTT; abundance: many; v_gene: TRBV7-9; d_gene: .; j_gene: TRBJ1-1; len: 14
CDR3aa: CASSPLGSGGGNEQFF; CDR3nt: TGTGCCAGCAGCCCCTTGGGTAGCGGGGGAGGGAATGAGCAGTTCTTC; abundance: .; v_gene: TRBV11-1; d_gene: TRBD2; j_gene: TRBJ2-1; len: 16
CDR3aa: CASRNGQASYNSPLHF; CDR3nt: TGTGCCAGCAGAAACGGACAGGCCTCATATAATTCACCCCTCCACTTT; abundance: .; v_gene: TRBV28; d_gene: TRBD1; j_gene: TRBJ1-6; len: 16
CDR3aa: CASSLTTGNTGELFF; CDR3nt: TGTGCCAGCAGCTTGACGACAGGCAACACCGGGGAGCTGTTTTTT; abundance: many; v_gene: TRBV12-3/TRBV12-4; d_gene: .; j_gene: TRBJ2-2; len: 15
CDR3aa: CASSEERLGTGELFF; CDR3nt: TGTGCCAGCAGTGAGGAGAGGCTGGGAACCGGGGAGCTGTTTTTT; abundance: .; v_gene: TRBV12-3/TRBV12-4; d_gene: .; j_gene: TRBJ2-2; len: 15
CDR3aa: CAIQSRVPGAQPQHF; CDR3nt: TGTGCCATCCAATCCCGCGTTCCGGGGGCTCAGCCCCAGCATTTT; abundance: .; v_gene: TRBV28; d_gene: .; j_gene: TRBJ1-5; len: 15